This TCR beta chain was retrieved from a study of regulatory T cells in long-lasting Graves disease (dated by TCRdb to about 2021). General notes on the study: In the newly diagnosed Graves' disease group, patients had been taking antithyroid drugs for less than 3 months. A total of approximately 35 samples underwent TCR sequencing: around 13 from persistent and roughly 20 from newly diagnosed Graves' disease patients. The study was registered as a clinical trial and conducted in China. This study used TCR sequencing and RNA sequencing of peripheral blood to compare persistent Graves' disease patients against newly diagnosed Graves' disease patients. On the study overall, not on this receptor specifically: The authors noted that the small sample size was a limitation that may lower accuracy. Persistent patients shared more public clonotypes among themselves (2,741) than newly diagnosed patients did (more than 850). Because the primary lesion, thyroid tissue, could not be accessed, the study looked at peripheral blood alone. Only the TCR beta chain was sequenced and analyzed. Compared with newly diagnosed patients, patients with persistent Graves' disease had lower TCR Shannon entropy and fewer highly expanded clones, which suggests clonal expansion. Preferential use of TRBV28, TRBJ1-2 and TRBJ2-5 was observed in persistent disease, whereas TRBV20-1 and TRBJ2-1 were favored in newly diagnosed disease.

The library was produced with multiplex PCR. TCRdb shows the sequencer as Illumina HiSeq 4000. CDR3 regions were amplified by Arm-PCR with iRepertoire HTBI primers to construct TCR beta libraries. Gel purification was performed on PCR products prior to sequencing. On the study's bioinformatics: A total of fewer than 70 TRBV and under 15 TRBJ segments were identified across samples and were used for gene usage analysis of CDR3 amino acid clonotypes. Filtered high-quality paired reads were merged into contigs using COPE and FqMerger. BLAST was used to align contigs to IMGT TRBV, TRBD and TRBJ reference genes, and CDR3 was defined according to IMGT. Any clonotype with a frequency above 0.1% was classified as a highly expanded clone. Shannon entropy was used to measure repertoire diversity, and the Gini coefficient was used to measure V-J evenness. Public clonotypes were defined as clonotypes shared by more than one individual. Through fastp at Q25 and MiXCR, TCRdb rebuilt clones from the public reads, retaining in-frame beta chains. Rows are unified per CDR3 protein, each entry keeping the most common DNA and genes. TCRdb assigned the V and J calls; the authors' analysis was not used. The sample includes over 350,000 distinct CDR3 sequences, with 15% observed a single time. The top ten constitute about 8.3% of the sample.

Of note for this clonotype: Its binding antigen is unknown. No much larger clonotype is one base removed from it; base qualities were not supplied.

This specimen's time point label, interpreted: newly diagnosed GD, antithyroid drugs for less than 3 months. For both TCR sequencing and RNA sequencing, RNA was extracted from PBMCs in TRIzol. The diagnosis of Graves' disease followed American Thyroid Association guidelines. Patients were recruited from an endocrinology department in Xi'an, China. From each patient, 7.5 to 10 milliliters of peripheral blood was collected into an EDTA anticoagulant tube. Ficoll Paque Plus density gradient separation was used to isolate PBMCs, and no further T cell sorting was performed. An Agilent 2100 Bioanalyzer and agarose gel were used to assess RNA quality, and a NanoDrop 2000 was used to measure RNA concentration. CDR1 and CDR2, looked up from the germline V gene, are LGHNA and YSLEER. The CDR3 has 14 amino acids, counting the end cysteine and phenylalanine. CDR3 DNA only is kept here, 42 bases in frame from base 1. V loses 0 bases of germline sequence and J loses 0 bases, and the interval between the two ends is 5 bases.

Another study also made use of these data, one on T cells in Graves' hyperthyroidism and ophthalmopathy. Looking at the second paper: Stable Graves' hyperthyroidism was defined as no progression to ophthalmopathy during 18 months of follow-up. Hyperthyroidism patients were newly diagnosed, with disease duration under 2 months, and aged 18 to 65 years. Exclusion was applied to patients with uncontrolled infections, other autoimmune diseases, pregnancy or lactation. Clinical symptoms, serum thyroxine and TRAb, thyroid ultrasound, and orbital computed tomography formed the basis for the diagnoses. For the first round of RT-PCR on the TCR CDR3, the HTBI primer set was used together with the Qiagen OneStep RT-PCR kit. Most expanded thyroid clonotypes (frequency above 0.001) were also detected in blood, a finding suggesting that blood repertoires may reflect thyroid immune responses. In cross-validation, a model built on a 13 V-J signature told ophthalmopathy apart from stable hyperthyroidism with just under 90% sensitivity and roughly 81% specificity, and in testing the same model reached 80%/75%. In validation, the model predicted progression to ophthalmopathy a median of around 6.5 months before onset, with about 64% sensitivity and about 75% specificity. TCR V-J signatures able to tell the groups apart were searched for in a discovery cohort of approximately 95 patients, of whom around 42 had Graves' ophthalmopathy and around 57 had stable Graves' hyperthyroidism. An independent validation cohort of 18 to 20 hyperthyroidism patients and about 15 patients who later progressed to ophthalmopathy tested prospective prediction of ophthalmopathy. For training and testing, the roughly 100 patients in the discovery cohort were randomly divided in a 7:3 ratio. Thyroid tissue and blood T-cell repertoires from about six Graves' hyperthyroidism patients were also compared in the study. After blood sampling, hyperthyroidism patients were treated with methimazole at a starting dose of 30 mg daily, and ophthalmopathy patients were treated with high-dose intravenous methylprednisolone. The libraries were constructed in a second round of multiplex PCR and then size-selected and purified. The libraries were sequenced on an Illumina HiSeq2000 using paired-end 100 bp reads. Raw data were processed with SOAPnuke, discarding reads with adapters, uncalled bases, mean Phred below 15, or no exact constant-primer or identifier match. COPE v1.2.5 was used to merge the high-quality paired reads, and each unique nucleotide sequence was defined as a clonotype. Clonotypes were aligned to IMGT TRBV, TRBD and TRBJ reference segments using MiTCR v1.1. The analysis was restricted to V-J combinations with a frequency above 0.0001, which together covered 99.2% of the repertoires. The TCS score was defined as the ratio of F50 (clonal expansion) to E x V (chaos), calculated using BLOSUM62-based TCRdist between CDR3 peptides within each V-J. Welch's t-statistics and random forest reduced around 520 V-J features to roughly 13, which were used in a naive Bayes classifier (R e1071). Sample size was not statistically predetermined, and investigators were not blinded to group allocation. The paper reports TCR Vbeta CDR3 sequencing of approximately 130 peripheral blood samples: under 45 ophthalmopathy, around 80 hyperthyroidism and around 17 progressor patients.

Here the sequenced sample was peripheral blood mononuclear cells (PBMCs), taken at new diagnosis, from a patient treated with antithyroid drugs. The chain links TRBV4-3 with TRBJ2-5, with no confidently assigned D gene. The source of this sequence is a woman aged 35 to 49 with Graves disease. Donor details come from another sample of the same person, matched by shared clones. The CDR3 reads CASSQEAYQETQYF. The DNA reads as follows: TGCGCCAGCAGCCAAGAAGCGTACCAAGAGACCCAGTACTTC.